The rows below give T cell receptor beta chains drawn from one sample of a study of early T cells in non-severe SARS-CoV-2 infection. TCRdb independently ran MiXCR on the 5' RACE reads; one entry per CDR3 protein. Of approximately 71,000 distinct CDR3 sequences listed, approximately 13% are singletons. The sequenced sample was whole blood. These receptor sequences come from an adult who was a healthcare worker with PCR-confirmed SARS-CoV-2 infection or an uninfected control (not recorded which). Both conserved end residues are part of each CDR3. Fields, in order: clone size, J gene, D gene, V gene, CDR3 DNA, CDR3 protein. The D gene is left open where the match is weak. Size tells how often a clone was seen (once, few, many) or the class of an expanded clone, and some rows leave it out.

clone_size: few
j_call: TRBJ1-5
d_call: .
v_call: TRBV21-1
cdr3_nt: TGTGCCAGCCCCGCCGGGGGGGCACGTCTTAGACAGCCCCAGCATTTT
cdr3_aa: CASPAGGARLRQPQHF

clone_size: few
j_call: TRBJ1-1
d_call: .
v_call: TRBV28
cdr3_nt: TGTGCCAGCAGTTTAATGATGAACACTGAAGCTTTCTTT
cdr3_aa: CASSLMMNTEAFF

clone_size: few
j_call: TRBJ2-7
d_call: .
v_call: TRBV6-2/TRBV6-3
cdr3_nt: TGTGCCAGCAGCGGTTCTCCTTACGAGCAGTACTTC
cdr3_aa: CASSGSPYEQYF

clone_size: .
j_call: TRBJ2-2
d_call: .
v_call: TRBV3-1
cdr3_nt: TGTGCCAGCACCGCGGGATTTTCAGGCACCGGGGAGCTGTTTTTT
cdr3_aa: CASTAGFSGTGELFF

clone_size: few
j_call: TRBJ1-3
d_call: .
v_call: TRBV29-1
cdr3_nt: TGCAGCGTTGAAAAAGGGGCTGGAAACACCATATATTTT
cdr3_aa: CSVEKGAGNTIYF

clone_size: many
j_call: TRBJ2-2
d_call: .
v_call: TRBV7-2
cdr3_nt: TGTGCCAGCAGGGGGGGGCCGGTCGGGGAGCTGTTTTTT
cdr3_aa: CASRGGPVGELFF

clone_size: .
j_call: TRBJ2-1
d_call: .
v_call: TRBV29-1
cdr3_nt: TGCAGCGTTGAAGGGGCAAGACGACAAACGGGGGAGCAGTTCTTC
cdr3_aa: CSVEGARRQTGEQFF

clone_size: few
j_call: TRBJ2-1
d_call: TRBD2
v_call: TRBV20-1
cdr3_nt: TGCAGTGCTAAACTAGCGGAGTACAATGAGCAGTTCTTC
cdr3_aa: CSAKLAEYNEQFF

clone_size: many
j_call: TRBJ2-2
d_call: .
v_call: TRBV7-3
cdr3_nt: TGTGCCAGCAGCCGGGGTGCATCGAACACCGGGGAGCTGTTTTTT
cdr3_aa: CASSRGASNTGELFF

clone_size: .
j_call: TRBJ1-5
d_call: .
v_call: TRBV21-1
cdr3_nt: TGTGCCAGCAGCAATCCTACAGGGGGCTTCGGCAATCAGCCCCAGCATTTT
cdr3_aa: CASSNPTGGFGNQPQHF

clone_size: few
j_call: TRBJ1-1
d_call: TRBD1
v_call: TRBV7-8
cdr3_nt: TGTGCCAGCAGCCCCGGGACAGCTGAAGCTTTCTTT
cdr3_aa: CASSPGTAEAFF

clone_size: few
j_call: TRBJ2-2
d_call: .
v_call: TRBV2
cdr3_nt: TGTGCCAGCATATGGGGGAACACCGGGGAGCTGTTTTTT
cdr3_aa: CASIWGNTGELFF

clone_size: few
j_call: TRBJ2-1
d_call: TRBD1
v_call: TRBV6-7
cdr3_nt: TGTGCCAGCAGCCAGGACAGGGGGCTGCTCGAAGCCTACAATGAGCAGTTCTTC
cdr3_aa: CASSQDRGLLEAYNEQFF

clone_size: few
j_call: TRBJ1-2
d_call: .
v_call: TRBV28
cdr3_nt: TGTGCCAGCAGTCCGAACCGGGCCAACTATGGCTACACCTTC
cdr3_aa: CASSPNRANYGYTF

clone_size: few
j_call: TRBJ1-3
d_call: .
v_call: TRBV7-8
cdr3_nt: TGTGCCAGCAGCTTAGGCGGCAGGGCGGACACCATATATTTT
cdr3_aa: CASSLGGRADTIYF

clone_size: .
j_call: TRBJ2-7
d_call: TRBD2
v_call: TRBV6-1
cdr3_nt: TGTGCCAGCAGTGAATCTGGACTAGTCTACGAGCAGTACTTC
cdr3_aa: CASSESGLVYEQYF

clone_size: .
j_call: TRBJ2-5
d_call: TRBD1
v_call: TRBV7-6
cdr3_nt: TGTGCCAGCAGCTCTCCGGGGACAGGGATCGGGACCCAGTACTTC
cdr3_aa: CASSSPGTGIGTQYF

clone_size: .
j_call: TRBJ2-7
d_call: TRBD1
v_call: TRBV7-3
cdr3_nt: TGTGCCAGCAGCTTAATGGTGGGACAGCCCTACGAGCAGTACTTC
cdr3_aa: CASSLMVGQPYEQYF

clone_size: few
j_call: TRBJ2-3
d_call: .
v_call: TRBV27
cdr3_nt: TGTGCCAGCAGTTCCGACCGAATCACAGATACGCAGTATTTT
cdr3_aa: CASSSDRITDTQYF

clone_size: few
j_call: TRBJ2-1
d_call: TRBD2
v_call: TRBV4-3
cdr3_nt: TGCGCCAGCAGCCCCCGCTTGCCTAGCGGGGGCCCCCGGGATTTCAATGAGCAGTTCTTC
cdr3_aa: CASSPRLPSGGPRDFNEQFF

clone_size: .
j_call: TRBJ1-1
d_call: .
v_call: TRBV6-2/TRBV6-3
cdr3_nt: TGTGCCAGCAGTACACCCGGAACACAGGGATCGGGGGCTGACACTGAAGCTTTCTTT
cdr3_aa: CASSTPGTQGSGADTEAFF

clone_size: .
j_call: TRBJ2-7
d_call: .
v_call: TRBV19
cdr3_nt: TGTGCCAGTAGTACCCAATACGAGCAGTACTTC
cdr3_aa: CASSTQYEQYF

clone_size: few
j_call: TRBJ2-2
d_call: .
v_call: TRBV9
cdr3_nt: TGTGCCAGCAGCGTAGTTGCGGGTTATTCCGCCGGGGAGCTGTTTTTT
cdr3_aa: CASSVVAGYSAGELFF

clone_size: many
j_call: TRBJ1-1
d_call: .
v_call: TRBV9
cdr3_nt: TGTGCCAGCAGCGTAGCCCCAGCCGTGAACACTGAAGCTTTCTTT
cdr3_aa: CASSVAPAVNTEAFF

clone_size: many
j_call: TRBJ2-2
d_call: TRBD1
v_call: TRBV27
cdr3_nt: TGTGCCAGCAGTTTACCGTCAACAGGGGCCGGGGAGCTGTTTTTT
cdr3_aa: CASSLPSTGAGELFF

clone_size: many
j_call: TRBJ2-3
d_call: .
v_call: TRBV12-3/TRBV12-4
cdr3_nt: TGTGCCAGCAGTTTGGGTTCTCGGGGTAGCACAGATACGCAGTATTTT
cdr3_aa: CASSLGSRGSTDTQYF

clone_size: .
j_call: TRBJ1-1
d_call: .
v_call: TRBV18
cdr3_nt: TGTGCCAGCTCACCAGACAGACTGTGGACTGAAGCTTTCTTT
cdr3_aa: CASSPDRLWTEAFF

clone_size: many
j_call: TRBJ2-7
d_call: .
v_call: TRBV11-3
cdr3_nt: TGTGCCAGCAGCTTACCTTGCGAGCAGTACTTC
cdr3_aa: CASSLPCEQYF

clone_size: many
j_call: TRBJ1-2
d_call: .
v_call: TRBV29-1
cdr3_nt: TGCAGCGTTGAAGAACCCCGGGGAAGTGGCTACACCTTC
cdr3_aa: CSVEEPRGSGYTF

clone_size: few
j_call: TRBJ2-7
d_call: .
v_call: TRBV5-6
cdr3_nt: TGTGCCAGCAGCTTAGGCGTTTCCTCCTACGAGCAGTACTTC
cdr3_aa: CASSLGVSSYEQYF

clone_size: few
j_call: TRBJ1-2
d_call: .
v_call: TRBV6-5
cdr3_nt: TGTGCCAGCAGTACCGGGATCCCCTGGGGCTACACCTTC
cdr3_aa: CASSTGIPWGYTF

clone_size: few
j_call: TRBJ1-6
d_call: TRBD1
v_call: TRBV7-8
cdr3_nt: TGTGCCAGCAGCCCCGGGTCCAGACAGGGAGGCTCGGTCTATAATTCACCCCTCCACTTT
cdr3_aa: CASSPGSRQGGSVYNSPLHF

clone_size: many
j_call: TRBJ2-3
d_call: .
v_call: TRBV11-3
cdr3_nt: TGTGCCAGCAGCTTAGGCAGAAGCACAGATACGCAGTATTTT
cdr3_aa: CASSLGRSTDTQYF

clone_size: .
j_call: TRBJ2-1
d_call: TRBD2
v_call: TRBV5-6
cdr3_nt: TGTGCCAGCACCCGGGGACTAGCGGGGGTAGGCGAGCAGTTCTTC
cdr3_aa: CASTRGLAGVGEQFF

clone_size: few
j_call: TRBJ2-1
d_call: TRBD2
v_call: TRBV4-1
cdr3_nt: TGCGCCAGCAGCCATCCCTCTAGCGGGGAGACCAATGAGCAGTTCTTC
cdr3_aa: CASSHPSSGETNEQFF

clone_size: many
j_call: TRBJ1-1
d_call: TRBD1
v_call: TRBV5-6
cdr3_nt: TGTGCCAGCAGCCGGGACAGGGGGACTGAAGCTTTCTTT
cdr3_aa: CASSRDRGTEAFF

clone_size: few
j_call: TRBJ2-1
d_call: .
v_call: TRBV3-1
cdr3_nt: TGTGCCAGCAGCCAGGGGGTATACAATGAGCAGTTCTTC
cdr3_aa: CASSQGVYNEQFF

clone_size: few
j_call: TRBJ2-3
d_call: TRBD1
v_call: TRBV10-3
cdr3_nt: TGTGCCATCAGGCGGACAGGGGTGGATACGCAGTATTTT
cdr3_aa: CAIRRTGVDTQYF

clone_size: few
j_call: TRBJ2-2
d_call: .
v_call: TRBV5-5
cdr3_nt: TGTGCCAGCAGCTTGGGACAGTTGATTACCGGGGAGCTGTTTTTT
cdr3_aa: CASSLGQLITGELFF

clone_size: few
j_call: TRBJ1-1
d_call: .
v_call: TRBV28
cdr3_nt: TGTGCCAGCAGTTTATTGGACCCATGGTCAGCTGAAGCTTTCTTT
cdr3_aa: CASSLLDPWSAEAFF

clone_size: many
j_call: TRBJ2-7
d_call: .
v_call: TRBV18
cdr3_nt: TGTGCCAGCAGCCAGTCCTACGAGCAGTACTTC
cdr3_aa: CASSQSYEQYF

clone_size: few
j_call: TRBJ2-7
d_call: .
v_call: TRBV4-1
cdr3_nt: TGCGCCAGCAGCCAAGCCATCGGACGGGCCGAGCAGTACTTC
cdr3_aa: CASSQAIGRAEQYF

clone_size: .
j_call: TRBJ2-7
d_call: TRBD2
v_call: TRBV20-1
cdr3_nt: TGCAGTGCCGAGGCCCTAGCGGGGGGCTCCTACGAGCAGTACTTC
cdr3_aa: CSAEALAGGSYEQYF

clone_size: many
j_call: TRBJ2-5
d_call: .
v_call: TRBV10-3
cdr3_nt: TGTGCCATCAGGGGAGAGTGGGGGCAAGAGACCCAGTACTTC
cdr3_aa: CAIRGEWGQETQYF

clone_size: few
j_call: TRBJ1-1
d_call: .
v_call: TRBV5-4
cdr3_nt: TGTGCCAGCAGCTATGACACTGAAGCTTTCTTT
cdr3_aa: CASSYDTEAFF

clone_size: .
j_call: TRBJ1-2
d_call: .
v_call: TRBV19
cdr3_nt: TGTGCCAGTAGGGAGCCGAGATCGGGCTATGGCTACACCTTC
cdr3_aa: CASREPRSGYGYTF

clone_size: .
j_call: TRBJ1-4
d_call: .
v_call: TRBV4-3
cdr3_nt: TGCGCCAGCAGCCAAGATTTCTCTAGGGGGGCGCGGGAAAAACTGTTTTTT
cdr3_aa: CASSQDFSRGAREKLFF

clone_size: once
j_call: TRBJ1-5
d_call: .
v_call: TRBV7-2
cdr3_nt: TGTGCCAGCAGCTTAGTAGCACAGCCCCAGCATTTT
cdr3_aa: CASSLVAQPQHF

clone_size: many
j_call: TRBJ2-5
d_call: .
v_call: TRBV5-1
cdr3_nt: TGCGCCAGCAGCTCGACCGGGGCTGAGACCCAGTACTTC
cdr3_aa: CASSSTGAETQYF

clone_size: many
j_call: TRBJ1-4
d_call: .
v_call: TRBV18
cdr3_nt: TGTGCCAGCTCACCACCTACAGGGTTTGCAACTAATGAAAAACTGTTTTTT
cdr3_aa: CASSPPTGFATNEKLFF

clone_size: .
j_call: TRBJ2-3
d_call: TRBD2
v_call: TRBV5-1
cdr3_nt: TGCGCCAGCAGCTTAACCAAACTAGCGGGGGGATCTGGTACGCAGTATTTT
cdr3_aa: CASSLTKLAGGSGTQYF

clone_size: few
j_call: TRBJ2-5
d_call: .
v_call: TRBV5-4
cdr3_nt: TGTGCCAGCAGCACCGACAGCCTGGCGGCCCAGTACTTC
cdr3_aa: CASSTDSLAAQYF

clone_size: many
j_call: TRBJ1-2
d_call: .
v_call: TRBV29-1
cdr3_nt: TGCAGCGCCCCTGACATTTCTAACTATGGCTACACCTTC
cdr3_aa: CSAPDISNYGYTF

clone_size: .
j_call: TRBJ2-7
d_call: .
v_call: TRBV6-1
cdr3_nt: TGTGCCAGCAGTGACCGACAGGGAGGCTACGAGCAGTACTTC
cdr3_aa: CASSDRQGGYEQYF

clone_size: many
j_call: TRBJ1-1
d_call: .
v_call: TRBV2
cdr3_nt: TGTGCCAGCAGTGTCCAGGGGCTGTACACTGAAGCTTTCTTT
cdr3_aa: CASSVQGLYTEAFF

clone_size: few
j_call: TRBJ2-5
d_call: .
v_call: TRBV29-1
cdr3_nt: TGCAGCGTTGGGGGGCGGTTTGCGGAGACCCAGTACTTC
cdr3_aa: CSVGGRFAETQYF

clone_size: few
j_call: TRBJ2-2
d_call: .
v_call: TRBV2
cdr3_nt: TGTGCCAGCTACTTTCCCAACGGCGGGGAGCTGTTTTTT
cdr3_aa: CASYFPNGGELFF

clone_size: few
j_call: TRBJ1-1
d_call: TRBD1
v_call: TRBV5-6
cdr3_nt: TGTGCCAGCAGCTTGAACAGGGGGCAAGGGAACACTGAAGCTTTCTTT
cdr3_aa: CASSLNRGQGNTEAFF

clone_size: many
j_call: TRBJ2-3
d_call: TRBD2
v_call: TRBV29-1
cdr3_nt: TGCAGCGTTGATGGACTAGCGGGGCGTAGAGCAGATACGCAGTATTTT
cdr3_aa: CSVDGLAGRRADTQYF

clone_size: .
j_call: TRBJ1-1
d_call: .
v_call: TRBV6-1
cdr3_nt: TGTGCCAGCAGATATATTAAGAACACTGAAGCTTTCTTT
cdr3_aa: CASRYIKNTEAFF